The clone carrying this T cell receptor (beta chain) appeared a few times. The length of the CDR3 is 13 residues. The germline gives CDR1 SGHKS, CDR2 YYEKEE (reference sequence). V lost 1 base, J lost 6 bases, and 7 bases lay in between. The sample originates from a study of T cells after yellow fever vaccination. A single record per CDR3 protein comes from TCRdb applying MiXCR to the 5' RACE reads. The table has roughly 500,000 distinct CDR3 sequences, roughly a fifth seen once. Specimen: PBMCs, collected 15 days after the yellow fever booster vaccination. This clonotype was sampled from a man between 25 and 39 years old who received the YFV17D yellow fever vaccine. The chain couples TRBV5-5 to TRBJ1-4; no firm D call. The CDR3 DNA sequence: TGTGCCAGCAGCTTGCTTGGAGATGAAAAACTGTTTTTT. Translated, it gives CASSLLGDEKLFF.